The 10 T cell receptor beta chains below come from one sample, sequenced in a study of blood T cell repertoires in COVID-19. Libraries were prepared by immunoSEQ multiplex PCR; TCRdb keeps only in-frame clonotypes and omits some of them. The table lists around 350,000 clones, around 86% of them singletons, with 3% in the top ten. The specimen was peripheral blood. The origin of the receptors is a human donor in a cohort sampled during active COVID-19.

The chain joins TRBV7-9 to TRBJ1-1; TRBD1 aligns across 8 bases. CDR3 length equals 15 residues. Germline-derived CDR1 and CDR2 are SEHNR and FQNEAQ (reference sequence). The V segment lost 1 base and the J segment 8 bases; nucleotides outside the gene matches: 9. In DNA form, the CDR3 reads TGTGCCAGCAGCTTAGATGCGGGACAGGACTTCGAAGCTTTCTTT. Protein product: CASSLDAGQDFEAFF.

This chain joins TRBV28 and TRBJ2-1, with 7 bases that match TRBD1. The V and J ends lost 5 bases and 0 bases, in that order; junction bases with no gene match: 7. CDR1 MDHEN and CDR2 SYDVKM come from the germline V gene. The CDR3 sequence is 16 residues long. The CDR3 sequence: CASSPYTGDSYNEQFF. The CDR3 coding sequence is TGTGCCAGCAGTCCGTATACAGGGGACTCCTACAATGAGCAGTTCTTC. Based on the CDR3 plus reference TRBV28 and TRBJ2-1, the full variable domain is DVKVTQSSRYLVKRTGEKVFLECVQDMDHENMFWYRQDPGLGLRLIYFSYDVKMKEKGDIPEGYSVSREKKERFSLILESASTNQTSMYLCASSPYTGDSYNEQFFGPGTRLTVL.

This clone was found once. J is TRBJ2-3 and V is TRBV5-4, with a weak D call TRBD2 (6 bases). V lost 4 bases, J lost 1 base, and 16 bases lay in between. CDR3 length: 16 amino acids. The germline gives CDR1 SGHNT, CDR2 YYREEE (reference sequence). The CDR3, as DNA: TGTGCCAGCAGCACGGGACTGGCGGACCGCACAGATACGCAGTATTTT. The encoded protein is CASSTGLADRTDTQYF.

The CDR3 loop is CASSQGLAGIGEQYF. The DNA of the CDR3 is TGTGCCAGCAGCCAGGGACTAGCGGGAATTGGGGAGCAGTACTTC. V is TRBV3-1 (or the pseudogene TRBV3-2) and J is TRBJ2-7, with 13 bases lining up with TRBD2. Germline V CDR1 and CDR2: LGHDT, YNNKEL (reference sequence). This CDR3 has 15 residues. With V trimmed by 3 bases and J by 7 bases, 6 bases remained unmatched.

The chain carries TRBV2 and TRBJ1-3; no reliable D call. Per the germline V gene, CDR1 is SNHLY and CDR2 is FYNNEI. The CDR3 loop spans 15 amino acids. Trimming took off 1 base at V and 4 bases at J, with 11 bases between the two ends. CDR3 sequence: CASSEVRVNGNTIYF. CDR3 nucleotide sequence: TGTGCCAGCAGTGAAGTTCGGGTTAACGGAAACACCATATATTTT.

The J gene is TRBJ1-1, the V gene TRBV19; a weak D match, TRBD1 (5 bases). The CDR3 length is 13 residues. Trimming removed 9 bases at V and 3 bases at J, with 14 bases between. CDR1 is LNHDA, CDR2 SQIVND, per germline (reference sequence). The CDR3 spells CASDGGFHTEAFF. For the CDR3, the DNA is TGTGCCAGCGACGGGGGGTTCCACACTGAAGCTTTCTTT.

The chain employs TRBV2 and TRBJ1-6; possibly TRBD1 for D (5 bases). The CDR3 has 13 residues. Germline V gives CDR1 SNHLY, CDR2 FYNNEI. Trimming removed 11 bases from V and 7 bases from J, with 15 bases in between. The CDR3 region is CAGRRAENSPLHF. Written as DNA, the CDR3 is TGTGCCGGCCGCAGGGCCGAAAATTCACCCCTCCACTTT.

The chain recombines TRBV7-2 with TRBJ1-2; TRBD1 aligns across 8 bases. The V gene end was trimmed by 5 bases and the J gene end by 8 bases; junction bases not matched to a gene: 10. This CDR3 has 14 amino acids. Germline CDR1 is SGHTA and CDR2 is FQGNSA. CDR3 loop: CASSPTGQGRGYTF. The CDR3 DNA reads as TGTGCCAGCAGCCCAACTGGACAGGGTCGCGGCTACACCTTC.

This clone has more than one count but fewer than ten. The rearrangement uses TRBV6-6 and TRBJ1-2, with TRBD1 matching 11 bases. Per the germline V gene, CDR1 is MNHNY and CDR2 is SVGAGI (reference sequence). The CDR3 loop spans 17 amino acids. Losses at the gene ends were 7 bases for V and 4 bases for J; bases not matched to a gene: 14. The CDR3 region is CASTRTGGSSLLYGYTF. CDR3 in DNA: TGTGCCAGCACTCGGACAGGGGGCTCCAGTCTTCTCTATGGCTACACCTTC.

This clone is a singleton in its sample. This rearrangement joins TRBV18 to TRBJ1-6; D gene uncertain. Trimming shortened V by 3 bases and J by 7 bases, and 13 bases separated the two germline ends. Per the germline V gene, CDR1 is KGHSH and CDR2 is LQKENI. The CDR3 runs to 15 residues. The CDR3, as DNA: TGTGCCAGCTCACCGCCGGTTGGAGGGAATTCACCCCTCCACTTT. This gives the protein CASSPPVGGNSPLHF.